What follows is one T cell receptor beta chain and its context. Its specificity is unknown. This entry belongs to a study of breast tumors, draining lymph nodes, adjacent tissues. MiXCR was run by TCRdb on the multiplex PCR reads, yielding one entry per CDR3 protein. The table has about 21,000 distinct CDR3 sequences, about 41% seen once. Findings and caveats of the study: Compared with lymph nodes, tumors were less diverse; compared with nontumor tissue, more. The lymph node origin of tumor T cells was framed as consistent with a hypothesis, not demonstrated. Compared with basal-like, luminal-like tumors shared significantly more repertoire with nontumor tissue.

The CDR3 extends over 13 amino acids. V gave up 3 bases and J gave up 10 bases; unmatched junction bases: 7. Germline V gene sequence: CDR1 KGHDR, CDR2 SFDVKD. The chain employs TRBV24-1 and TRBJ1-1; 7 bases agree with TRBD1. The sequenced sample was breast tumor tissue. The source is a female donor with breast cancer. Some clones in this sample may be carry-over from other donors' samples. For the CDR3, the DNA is TGTGCCACCAGTGATGTGGGACAGAGAGTAGCTTTCTTT. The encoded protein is CATSDVGQRVAFF.